This T cell receptor (beta chain) originates from a study of chemoradiotherapy in HPV16-positive cancers. TCRdb's copy holds only in-frame clones and misses some; the assay was immunoSEQ multiplex PCR. The sample records around 19,000 clones, 90% being singletons. Germline loops: CDR1 SGHVS, CDR2 FNYEAQ. The CDR3 is made up of 15 amino acids. Trimming cost V 6 bases and J 4 bases, with 19 bases left between them. Sample: blood, taken from a patient who underwent chemoradiotherapy. This rearrangement joins TRBV7-6 to TRBJ2-7; D unresolved. The sequence was obtained from a human donor with HPV-associated anogenital cancer. In DNA form, the CDR3 reads TGTGCCAGCAGTCAACCCTGGCAGGTTAATTACGAGCAGTACTTC. Translated, it gives CASSQPWQVNYEQYF.